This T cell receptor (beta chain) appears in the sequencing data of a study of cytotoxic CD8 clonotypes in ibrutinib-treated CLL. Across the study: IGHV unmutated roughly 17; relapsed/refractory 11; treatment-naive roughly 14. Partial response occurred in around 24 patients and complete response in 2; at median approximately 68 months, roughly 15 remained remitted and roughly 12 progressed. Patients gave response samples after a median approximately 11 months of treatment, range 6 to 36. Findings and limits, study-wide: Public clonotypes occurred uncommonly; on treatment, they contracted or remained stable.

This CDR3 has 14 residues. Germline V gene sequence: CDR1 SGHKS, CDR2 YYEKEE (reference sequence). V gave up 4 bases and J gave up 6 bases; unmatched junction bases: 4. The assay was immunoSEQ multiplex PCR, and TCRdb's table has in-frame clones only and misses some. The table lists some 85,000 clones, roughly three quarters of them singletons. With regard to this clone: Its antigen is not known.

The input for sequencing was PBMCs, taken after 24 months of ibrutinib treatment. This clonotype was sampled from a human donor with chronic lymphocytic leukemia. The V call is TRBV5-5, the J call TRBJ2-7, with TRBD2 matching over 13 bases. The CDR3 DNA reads TGTGCCAGCAGCCCCGGGACTAGCGGGACCGAGCAGTACTTC. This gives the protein CASSPGTSGTEQYF.